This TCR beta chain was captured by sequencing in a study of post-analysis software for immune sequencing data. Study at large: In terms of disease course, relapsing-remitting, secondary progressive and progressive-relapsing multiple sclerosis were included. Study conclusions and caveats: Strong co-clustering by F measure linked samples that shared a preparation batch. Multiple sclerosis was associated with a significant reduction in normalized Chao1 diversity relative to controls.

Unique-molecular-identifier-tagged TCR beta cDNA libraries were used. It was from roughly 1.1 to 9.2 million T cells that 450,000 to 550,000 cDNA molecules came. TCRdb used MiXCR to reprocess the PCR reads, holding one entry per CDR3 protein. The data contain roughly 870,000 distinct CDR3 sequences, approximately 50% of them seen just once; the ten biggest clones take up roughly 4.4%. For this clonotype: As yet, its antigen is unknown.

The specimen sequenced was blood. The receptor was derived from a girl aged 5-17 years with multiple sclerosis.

CDR3 DNA: TGCAGTGCTAGAACCGGACTAGCGGTCTACGAGCAGTACTTC. Its protein product is CSARTGLAVYEQYF. The rearrangement uses TRBV20-1 and TRBJ2-5; 10 positions match TRBD2. The end of the DNA fits TRBJ2-7 better, so the J call may be wrong. The CDR3 contains 14 residues. From germline, CDR1 is DFQATT and CDR2 SNEGSKA (reference sequence).